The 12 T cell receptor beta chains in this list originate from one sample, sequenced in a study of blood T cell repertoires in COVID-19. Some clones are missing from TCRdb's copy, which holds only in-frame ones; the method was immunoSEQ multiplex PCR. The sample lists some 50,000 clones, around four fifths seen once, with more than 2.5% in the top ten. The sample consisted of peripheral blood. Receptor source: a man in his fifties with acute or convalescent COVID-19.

CDR3: CASTDLAGVSNEQFF. For the CDR3, the DNA is TGCGCCAGCACCGACTTAGCGGGAGTAAGCAATGAGCAGTTCTTC. This chain uses TRBV5-1 with TRBJ2-1, with 9 bases aligning to TRBD2. Germline CDR1 and CDR2: SGHRS and YFSETQ. V was clipped by 6 bases and J by 6 bases; unmatched bases: 10. The CDR3 contains 15 residues.

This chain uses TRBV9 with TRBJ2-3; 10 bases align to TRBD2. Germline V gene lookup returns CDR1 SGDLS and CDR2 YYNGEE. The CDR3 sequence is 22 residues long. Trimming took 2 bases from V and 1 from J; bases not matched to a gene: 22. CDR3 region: CASSVAARGAGGRIRGTDTQYF. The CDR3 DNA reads TGTGCCAGCAGCGTCGCCGCTCGGGGAGCGGGAGGGCGGATCCGTGGCACAGATACGCAGTATTTT.

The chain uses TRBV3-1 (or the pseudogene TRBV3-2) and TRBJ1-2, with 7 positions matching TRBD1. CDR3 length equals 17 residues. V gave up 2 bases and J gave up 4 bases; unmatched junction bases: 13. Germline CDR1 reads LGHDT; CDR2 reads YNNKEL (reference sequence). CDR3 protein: CASSQTPTGVPLYGYTF. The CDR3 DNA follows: TGTGCCAGCAGCCAAACGCCAACAGGGGTCCCCCTCTATGGCTACACCTTC.

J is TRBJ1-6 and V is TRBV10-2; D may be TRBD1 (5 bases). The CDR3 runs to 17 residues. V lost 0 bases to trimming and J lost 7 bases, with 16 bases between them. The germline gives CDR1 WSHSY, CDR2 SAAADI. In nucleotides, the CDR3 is TGCGCCAGCAGTGAGTCGAAGGGGCCTTCAGGCAATTCACCCCTCCACTTT. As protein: CASSESKGPSGNSPLHF.

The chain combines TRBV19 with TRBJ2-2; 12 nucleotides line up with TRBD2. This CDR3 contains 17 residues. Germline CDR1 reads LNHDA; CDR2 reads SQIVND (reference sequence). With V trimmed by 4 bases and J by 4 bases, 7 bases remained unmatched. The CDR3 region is CASSRTSGDGFTGELFF. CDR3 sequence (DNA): TGTGCCAGTAGTAGGACTAGCGGGGACGGTTTCACCGGGGAGCTGTTTTTT.

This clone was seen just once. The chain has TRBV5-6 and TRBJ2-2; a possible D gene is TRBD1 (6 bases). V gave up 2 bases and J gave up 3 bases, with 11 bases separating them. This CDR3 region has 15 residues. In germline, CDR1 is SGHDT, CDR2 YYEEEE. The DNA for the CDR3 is TGTGCCAGCAGCTTTCCGGGACATTACACCGGGGAGCTGTTTTTT. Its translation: CASSFPGHYTGELFF.

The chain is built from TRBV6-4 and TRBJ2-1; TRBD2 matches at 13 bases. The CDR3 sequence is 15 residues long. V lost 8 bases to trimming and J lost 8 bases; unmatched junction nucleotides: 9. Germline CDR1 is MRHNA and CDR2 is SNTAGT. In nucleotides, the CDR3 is TGTGCCAGCCCTACTAGCGGGGGGGCTGGGGATGAGCAGTTCTTC. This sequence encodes CASPTSGGAGDEQFF.

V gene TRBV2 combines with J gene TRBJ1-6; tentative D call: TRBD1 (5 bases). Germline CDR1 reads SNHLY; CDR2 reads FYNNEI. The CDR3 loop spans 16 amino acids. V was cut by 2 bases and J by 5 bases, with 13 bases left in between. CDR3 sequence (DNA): TGTGCCAGCAGTGAATTTGGGGGGACTAATAATTCACCCCTCCACTTT. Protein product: CASSEFGGTNNSPLHF.

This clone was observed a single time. CDR3 protein: CASSQDQQGSGYTF. In nucleotides, the CDR3 is TGTGCCAGCAGCCAAGATCAACAGGGCTCTGGCTACACCTTC. The chain recombines TRBV4-2 with TRBJ1-2; maybe TRBD1 (6 bases). From germline, CDR1 is LGHNA and CDR2 YNFKEQ. V lost 0 bases, J lost 7 bases, and 12 bases lay in between. This CDR3 comprises 14 residues.

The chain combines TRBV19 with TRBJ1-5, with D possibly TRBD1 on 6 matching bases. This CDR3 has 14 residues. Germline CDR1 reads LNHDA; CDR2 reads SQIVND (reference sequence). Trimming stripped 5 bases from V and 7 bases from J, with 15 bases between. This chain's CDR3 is CASSSPGEGQPQHF. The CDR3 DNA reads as TGTGCCAGTAGTTCCCCAGGGGAGGGCCAGCCCCAGCATTTT.

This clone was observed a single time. The CDR3 DNA is TGTGCCAGCAGGCTTAGCGGGAGTCGACCCTACGAGCAGTACTTC. This translates into CASRLSGSRPYEQYF. This rearrangement joins TRBV6-5 to TRBJ2-7; 9 positions match TRBD2. Germline V CDR1 and CDR2: MNHEY, SVGAGI. The CDR3 has 15 amino acids. J lost 2 bases, V lost 6 bases, and 8 bases had no gene match.

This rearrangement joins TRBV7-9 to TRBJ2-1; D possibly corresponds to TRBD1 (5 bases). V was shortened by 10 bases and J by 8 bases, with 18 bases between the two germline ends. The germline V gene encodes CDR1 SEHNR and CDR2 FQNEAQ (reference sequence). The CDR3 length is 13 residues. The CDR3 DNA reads TGTGCCACCAGTTATATCGACAGTCATGAGCAGTTCTTC. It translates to CATSYIDSHEQFF.